Listed below are T cell receptor beta chains from one sample, sequenced in a study of T-cell memory formation after mild COVID-19. TCRdb passed the 5' RACE reads through MiXCR, listing each CDR3 protein once. This sample carries 350,000 or so distinct CDR3 sequences, under 25% of them seen once, and the ten largest clones take roughly a fifth. The sample consisted of PBMCs or a T cell subset sorted from them (not recorded which). The receptor source for this set is a man aged 18 to 30 who had mild COVID-19 (a few samples of this study predate the infection). Cell type and time point are not known. The CDR3 runs from the conserved cysteine through the conserved F or W. The D gene is left open where the match is weak. Not every row has a clone size; where given, it reads once, few, many or a size class.

clone_size j_call d_call v_call cdr3_nt cdr3_aa
. TRBJ2-1 . TRBV11-1 TGTGCCAGCAGCGGAAACCCGACTGGCTCCTACAATGAGCAGTTCTTC CASSGNPTGSYNEQFF
. TRBJ1-4 . TRBV3-1 TGTGCCAGCAGCCAAGGGGGAGGCGGACTGTTTTTT CASSQGGGGLFF
few TRBJ1-1 . TRBV10-3 TGTGCCATCAGTGACCGACGCACTGAAGCTTTCTTT CAISDRRTEAFF
few TRBJ1-2 TRBD1 TRBV5-1 TGCGCCAGCAGCTGGACCCCTGACAGGGGAGTAGGAGGCTACACCTTC CASSWTPDRGVGGYTF
many TRBJ2-7 . TRBV25-1 TGTGCCAGCAGTACTCCGGCCGCTCACGAGCAGTACTTC CASSTPAAHEQYF
. TRBJ2-4 . TRBV19 TGTGCCAGTACACTAGGAGGGGGAGAAAACATTCAGTACTTC CASTLGGGENIQYF
. TRBJ1-6 . TRBV5-5 TGTGCCAGCAGCCCTCCTCAGGGGAATAATTCACCCCTCCACTTT CASSPPQGNNSPLHF
. TRBJ1-6 TRBD1 TRBV6-2/TRBV6-3 TGTGCCAGCAGCTACGGAGTCGGGACAGCGGACTATAATTCACCCCTCCACTTT CASSYGVGTADYNSPLHF
. TRBJ2-2 . TRBV7-2 TGTGCCAGCAGCCCTATGCTGGACACCGGGGAGCTGTTTTTT CASSPMLDTGELFF
few TRBJ2-3 . TRBV7-9 TGTGCCAGCAGCTCCCGGTCAGGGACTAGCACAGATACGCAGTATTTT CASSSRSGTSTDTQYF
. TRBJ1-4 TRBD1 TRBV5-1 TGCGCCAGCAGCGTCGGAACAGGGGGCCTCAGGGAAAAACTGTTTTTT CASSVGTGGLREKLFF
few TRBJ2-2 TRBD1 TRBV9 TGTGCCAGCAGCGTAATGCCAGGGGGCGCCTCCGGGGAGCTGTTTTTT CASSVMPGGASGELFF
few TRBJ1-5 . TRBV7-8 TGTGCCAGCAGCTTTGAGGGAATCAGCAATCATCCCCAGCATTTT CASSFEGISNHPQHF
few TRBJ2-2 TRBD1 TRBV9 TGTGCCAGCAGCGTAGACGGCAGGGGGACCACCGGGGAGCTGTTTTTT CASSVDGRGTTGELFF
many TRBJ2-3 TRBD2 TRBV11-2 TGTGCCAGCGCACTAGCGGGAACAGATACGCAGTATTTT CASALAGTDTQYF
. TRBJ2-3 TRBD2 TRBV4-3 TGCGCCAGCATGAGGAGTAGCGGGAAGAGCACAGATACGCAGTATTTT CASMRSSGKSTDTQYF
few TRBJ1-2 TRBD1 TRBV5-1 TGCGCCAGCAGTTGGACAGGGGTATACTATGGCTACACCTTC CASSWTGVYYGYTF
few TRBJ2-3 . TRBV12-3/TRBV12-4 TGTGCCAGCAGGGGACAGCAGGAGGGGGATACGCAGTATTTT CASRGQQEGDTQYF
. TRBJ2-5 . TRBV4-3 TGCGCCAGCAGCCAAGCCACAGTGGCAGAGACCCAGTACTTC CASSQATVAETQYF
few TRBJ1-1 . TRBV12-3/TRBV12-4 TGTGCCTCCTTGGTGGGCGCTGAAGCTTTCTTT CASLVGAEAFF
few TRBJ2-7 . TRBV20-1 TGCAGTGCTAGGATGACAGGTTCCTACGAGCAGTACTTC CSARMTGSYEQYF
. TRBJ2-2 . TRBV12-3/TRBV12-4 TGTGCCAGCACCCCCCGAAGGGGTCCCGGGGAGCTGTTTTTT CASTPRRGPGELFF
. TRBJ2-2 . TRBV9 TGTGCCAGCAGCGTTCTCTCCGGGGGGCTTACCGGGGAGCTGTTTTTT CASSVLSGGLTGELFF
few TRBJ1-1 TRBD1 TRBV10-3 TGTGCCATCGGGAAGACAGGGAGCACTGAAGCTTTCTTT CAIGKTGSTEAFF
. TRBJ1-1 . TRBV5-6 TGTGCCAGCAGCCTAGGGGAAGCTGAAGCTTTCTTT CASSLGEAEAFF
. TRBJ1-1 . TRBV4-1 TGCGCCAGCAGCCAAGGACGGTGGGGCACTGAAGCTTTCTTT CASSQGRWGTEAFF
few TRBJ2-2 . TRBV23-1 TGCGCCAGAGTAAAAGCGAACACCGGGGAGCTGTTTTTT CARVKANTGELFF
few TRBJ2-7 TRBD2 TRBV7-2 TGTGCCAGCAGCCCGACTAGCGGGGGGGCCGAGGAACACGAGCAGTACTTC CASSPTSGGAEEHEQYF
few TRBJ1-5 . TRBV3-1 TGTGCCAGCAGCCAACAGGGGCATAGCAATCAGCCCCAGCATTTT CASSQQGHSNQPQHF
. TRBJ2-3 . TRBV11-2 TGTGCCAGCAGTGTCCTCCCAGATACGCAGTATTTT CASSVLPDTQYF
. TRBJ2-1 TRBD2 TRBV6-1 TGTGCCAGCAAATTGTTAGCGGGGTACAATGAGCAGTTCTTC CASKLLAGYNEQFF
many TRBJ2-3 TRBD1 TRBV5-1 TGCGCCAGCAGCAGGGACAGGGGTGTTAGGGGCACAGATACGCAGTATTTT CASSRDRGVRGTDTQYF
. TRBJ1-1 . TRBV2 TGTGCCAGCCCTCGGGGCCTGAACACTGAAGCTTTCTTT CASPRGLNTEAFF
. TRBJ2-6 . TRBV5-1 TGCGTCCCTGAGGGGGGGCTTGGGGCCAACGTCCTGACTTTC CVPEGGLGANVLTF
. TRBJ2-1 . TRBV4-3 TGCGCCAGCAGCCAAGATCCGTTTGGGGGCAATGAGCAGTTCTTC CASSQDPFGGNEQFF
. TRBJ2-5 TRBD1 TRBV27 TGTGCCAGCAGTTCCCCGACAGGGGTGATGGGTCGAGAGACCCAGTACTTC CASSSPTGVMGRETQYF
. TRBJ1-2 TRBD1 TRBV9 TGTGCCAGCACCTACTACAGGGGGGACTACACCTTC CASTYYRGDYTF
. TRBJ1-2 . TRBV19 TGTGCCAGTAGAAGGAAAGCTAACTATGGCTACACCTTC CASRRKANYGYTF
. TRBJ1-3 TRBD1 TRBV6-6 TGTGCCTCCGGAGCAGGGGGCAACACCATATATTTT CASGAGGNTIYF
. TRBJ1-2 TRBD1 TRBV10-3 TGTGCCATCAGCTTAGCAGGGGGCGATGGCTACACCTTC CAISLAGGDGYTF
few TRBJ2-4 TRBD1 TRBV12-3/TRBV12-4 TGTGCCAGCGCAACTACGACAGGGGTCGAAAACATTCAGTACTTC CASATTTGVENIQYF
few TRBJ2-2 TRBD2 TRBV7-9 TGTGCCAGCACAAGCGGGGGCCGGAACACCGGGGAGCTGTTTTTT CASTSGGRNTGELFF
. TRBJ1-5 TRBD1 TRBV5-6 TGTGCCAGCCGGAGACAGGGGCAAGGACAGCCCCAGCATTTT CASRRQGQGQPQHF
few TRBJ1-1 . TRBV7-3 TGTGCCAGCAGCTCCCTTGGGGCAGGAAACACTGAAGCTTTCTTT CASSSLGAGNTEAFF
few TRBJ2-5 . TRBV5-1 TGCGCCAGCAGCGCAGGGACCGGGGACGAGACCCAGTACTTC CASSAGTGDETQYF
. TRBJ2-5 TRBD2 TRBV20-1 TGCAGTGCATTAGCGGGGGGGTCCTCCGGGGAGACCCAGTACTTC CSALAGGSSGETQYF
. TRBJ2-7 . TRBV6-5 TGTGCCAGCAGTTACGGGGCAGGGAGCTCCTACGAGCAGTACTTC CASSYGAGSSYEQYF
. TRBJ2-7 . TRBV4-1 TGCGCCAGCAGCCAAGATGCACTACACTACGAGCAGTACTTC CASSQDALHYEQYF
. TRBJ1-6 . TRBV11-2 TGTGCCAGCAGCTTAGATGTCCCGGGGGCGTCCTATAATTCACCCCTCCACTTT CASSLDVPGASYNSPLHF
few TRBJ2-3 . TRBV20-1 TGCAGTGCTAGAGGCCACAGCACAGATACGCAGTATTTT CSARGHSTDTQYF
. TRBJ1-1 . TRBV11-2 TGTGCCAGCAGCTTTTATTCTCGCCCCCGGGCGGCTTTCTTT CASSFYSRPRAAFF
few TRBJ2-3 . TRBV28 TGTGCCAGCAGTTTCCAGCGGGGGACAGATATGCAGTATTTT CASSFQRGTDMQYF
many TRBJ1-1 TRBD1 TRBV6-2/TRBV6-3 TGTGCCAGCAGTTTCGGACAGGGTAACACTGAAGCTTTCTTT CASSFGQGNTEAFF
. TRBJ2-2 . TRBV5-1 TGCGCCAGCAGCTTGGATGAGGGATTTGCCACCGGGGAGCTGTTTTTT CASSLDEGFATGELFF
. TRBJ1-5 TRBD1 TRBV10-1 TGCGCCAGCAGCCCCGGACAGGAGCAGCCCCAGCATTTT CASSPGQEQPQHF
. TRBJ1-1 . TRBV19 TGTGCCAGTAGTTTTCTGGCAGTTCGGACTGAAGCTTTCTTT CASSFLAVRTEAFF
few TRBJ2-3 . TRBV7-2 TGTGCCAGCAGCTTCTCGGGGGGCCTTCGCACAGATACGCAGTATTTT CASSFSGGLRTDTQYF
. TRBJ2-7 . TRBV20-1 TGCAGTGCTAGAGATAGGGGAACCACAGGAGAGCAGTACTTC CSARDRGTTGEQYF
few TRBJ2-3 . TRBV20-1 TGCAGTGCTAGAGGTGGGGGTACAGATACGCAGTATTTT CSARGGGTDTQYF